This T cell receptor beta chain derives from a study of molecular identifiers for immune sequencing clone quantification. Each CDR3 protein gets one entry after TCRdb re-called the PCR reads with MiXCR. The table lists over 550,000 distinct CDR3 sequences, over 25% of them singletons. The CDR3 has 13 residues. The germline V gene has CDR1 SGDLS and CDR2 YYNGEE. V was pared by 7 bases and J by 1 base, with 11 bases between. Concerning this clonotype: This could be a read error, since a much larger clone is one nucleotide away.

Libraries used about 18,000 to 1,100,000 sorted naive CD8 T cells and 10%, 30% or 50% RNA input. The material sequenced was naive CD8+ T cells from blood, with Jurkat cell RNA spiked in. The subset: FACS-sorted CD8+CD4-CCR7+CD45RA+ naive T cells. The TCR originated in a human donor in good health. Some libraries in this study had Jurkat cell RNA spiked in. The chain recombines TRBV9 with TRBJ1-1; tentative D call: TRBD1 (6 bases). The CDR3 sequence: CASGGSGNTEAFF. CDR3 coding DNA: TGTGCCAGCGGGGGCTCCGGGAACACTGAAGCTTTCTTT.